The rows below give T cell receptor beta chains drawn from one sample of a study of T cells in localized non-small cell lung cancer. Assay: immunoSEQ multiplex PCR; the TCRdb copy retains only in-frame clones and omits some. The data show about 2,000 clones, 20% to 25% seen once. Sequences were derived from normal lung tissue next to the tumor, sampled before any cancer treatment. The receptors here all came from a male donor older than 55 with stage I lung adenocarcinoma. Both conserved end residues are part of each CDR3. The D gene is left open where the match is weak. For some rows the clone size is stated as once, few or many, or as a class when expanded; others skip it.

size	V	J	D	DNA	CDR3
.	TRBV19	TRBJ1-1	TRBD1	TGTGCCACCCAGGGCTTCAGGGGGCGGGGATGGACTGAAGCTTTCTTT	CATQGFRGRGWTEAFF
once	TRBV19	TRBJ2-1	TRBD1	TGTGCCAGTAGTCGGGGGACAGGTCCCTACAATGAGCAGTTCTTC	CASSRGTGPYNEQFF
few	TRBV11-3	TRBJ2-3	.	TGTGCCAGCAGCTTAGGTGATCCTAGCACAGATACGCAGTATTTT	CASSLGDPSTDTQYF
few	TRBV30	TRBJ1-5	.	TGTGCCTGGAGTGTAGAGAGCCATCAGCCCCAGCATTTT	CAWSVESHQPQHF
.	TRBV6-8	TRBJ1-6	.	TGTGCCAGCGCCAGACAGGATAATTCACCCCTCCACTTT	CASARQDNSPLHF
.	TRBV19	TRBJ1-2	TRBD1	TGTGCCGCAGGGCCCGGACAGGGGGGACTAGGCTACACCTTC	CAAGPGQGGLGYTF
.	TRBV25-1	TRBJ2-7	.	TGTGCCAGCAGGGACCAAGGGGCTTACGAGCAGTACTTC	CASRDQGAYEQYF
.	TRBV19	TRBJ1-2	.	TGTGCCAGTAGTAAAGGGGAGGGCTATGGCTACACCTTC	CASSKGEGYGYTF
medium-sized	TRBV6-8	TRBJ1-5	.	TGTGCCAGCAGGAACATGGGACTTACTCAGCCCCAGCATTTT	CASRNMGLTQPQHF
large	TRBV4-1	TRBJ2-1	.	TGCGCCAGCAGCCCTTTGGGGATAGGGGGGGACAATGAGCAGTTCTTC	CASSPLGIGGDNEQFF
.	TRBV11-3	TRBJ2-5	TRBD2	TGTGCCAGCAGCTTAGGGCGGGGGGGCAAGGATCAAGAGACCCAGTACTTC	CASSLGRGGKDQETQYF
medium-sized	TRBV9	TRBJ1-1	.	TGTGCCAGCAGCGTAGAGGGGGGCACTGAAGCTTTCTTT	CASSVEGGTEAFF
.	TRBV9	TRBJ2-2	TRBD1	TGTGCCAGCAGCGGGCATGACAGGGGAGAGACCGGGGAGCTGTTTTTT	CASSGHDRGETGELFF
.	TRBV9	TRBJ1-2	.	TGTGCCAGCAGTGGGGCCTACCAGGGCTACACCTTC	CASSGAYQGYTF
.	TRBV1	TRBJ2-3	.	TGCGCCAGCAGCCAAGAGGGCAGGGGAGACGCAGATACGCAGTATTTT	CASSQEGRGDADTQYF
few	TRBV28	TRBJ1-2	TRBD1	TGTGCCAGCAGTTACCTCGGGCGGACAGGGTTAGGCTACACCTTC	CASSYLGRTGLGYTF
.	TRBV19	TRBJ2-1	.	TGTGCCAGTAGTACCTACTCGGGGGTTGGTGCGTCCTACAATGAGCAGTTCTTC	CASSTYSGVGASYNEQFF
.	TRBV11-3	TRBJ2-6	.	TGTGCCAGCAGCTTGAGGGGCTCTGGGGCCAACGTCCTGACTTTC	CASSLRGSGANVLTF
few	TRBV9	TRBJ1-2	.	TGTGCCAGCGGAAAGACAGATATCTATGGCTACACCTTC	CASGKTDIYGYTF
few	TRBV19	TRBJ1-1	.	TGTGCCAGTATAGGGAGCAGGGAAGAAGGCATGAACACTGAAGCTTTCTTT	CASIGSREEGMNTEAFF
few	TRBV25-1	TRBJ2-2	.	TGTGCCAGCAGGGGGCGCGGCACCGGGGAGCTGTTTTTT	CASRGRGTGELFF
few	TRBV19	TRBJ2-6	TRBD1	TGTGCCAGTGCAGGGGGAAGAGGCTCTGGGGCCAACGTCCTGACTTTC	CASAGGRGSGANVLTF
few	TRBV6-8	TRBJ2-7	.	TGTGCCAGCCGTTTGGGCGGCGCCTCAACCTACGAGCAGTACTTC	CASRLGGASTYEQYF
few	TRBV9	TRBJ1-3	.	TGTGCCAGCAGGGCCGGAGGAAACACCATATATTTT	CASRAGGNTIYF
large	TRBV30	TRBJ1-1	TRBD1	TGTGCCTGGAGCGGGGGAGCTACAGGGGTGAACACTGAAGCTTTCTTT	CAWSGGATGVNTEAFF
.	TRBV6-8	TRBJ1-2	.	TGTGCCAGCAGTGGTCTCCAGCCTCAACTAGACTATGGCTACACCTTC	CASSGLQPQLDYGYTF
.	TRBV15	TRBJ1-4	.	TGTGCCACCAGCAGAGCCGGGGCTCGGGAAAAACTGTTTTTT	CATSRAGAREKLFF
few	TRBV30	TRBJ1-3	.	TGTGCCTGTGACAGAGGCTCTGGAAACACCATATATTTT	CACDRGSGNTIYF
.	TRBV6-8	TRBJ1-4	TRBD1	TGTGCCAGCAGTTACAGGGGGCCGGGGGAAAAACTGTTTTTT	CASSYRGPGEKLFF
large	TRBV18	TRBJ1-2	.	TGTGCCAGCTCACCAGCAGGGGCAGGGGATGGCTACACCTTC	CASSPAGAGDGYTF
.	TRBV11-3	TRBJ1-4	TRBD1	TGTGCCAGCAGCTTAGAGACAGGGGCTAATGAAAAACTGTTTTTT	CASSLETGANEKLFF
medium-sized	TRBV11-3	TRBJ2-2	.	TGTGCCAGCAGCTTAGGGGGTGTGAACACCGGGGAGCTGTTTTTT	CASSLGGVNTGELFF
.	TRBV23-1	TRBJ2-5	.	TGCGCCAGCACCCGTCCCTCGGGGGGCCCACAAGAGACCCAGTACTTC	CASTRPSGGPQETQYF
few	TRBV6-8	TRBJ1-3	.	TGTGCCAGCAGTTACTCCCGGCAGGGAACTGGAAACACCATATATTTT	CASSYSRQGTGNTIYF